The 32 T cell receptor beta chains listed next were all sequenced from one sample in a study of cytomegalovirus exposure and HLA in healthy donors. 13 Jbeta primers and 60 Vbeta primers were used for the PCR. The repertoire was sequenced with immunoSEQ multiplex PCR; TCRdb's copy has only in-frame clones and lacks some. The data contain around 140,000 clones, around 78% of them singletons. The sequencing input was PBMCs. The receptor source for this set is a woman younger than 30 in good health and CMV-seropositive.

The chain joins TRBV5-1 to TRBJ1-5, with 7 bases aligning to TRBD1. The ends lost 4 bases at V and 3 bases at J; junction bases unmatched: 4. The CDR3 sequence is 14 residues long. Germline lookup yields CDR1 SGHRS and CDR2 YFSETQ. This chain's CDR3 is CASSQTGNNQPQHF. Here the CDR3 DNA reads TGCGCCAGCAGCCAGACAGGGAACAATCAGCCCCAGCATTTT. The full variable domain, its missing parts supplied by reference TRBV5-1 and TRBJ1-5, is KAGVTQTPRYLIKTRGQQVTLSCSPISGHRSVSWYQQTPGQGLQFLFEYFSETQRNKGNFPGRFSGRQFSNSRSEMNVSTLELGDSALYLCASSQTGNNQPQHFGDGTRLSIL.

CDR3 coding DNA: TGTGCCAGCAGCTTAGGGCAGATCTCCACAGATACGCAGTATTTT. This gives the protein CASSLGQISTDTQYF. The rearrangement joins TRBV11-2 to TRBJ2-3; no clear D gene. The germline CDR1 and CDR2 sequences are SGHAT and FQNNGV. This CDR3 has 15 amino acids. The V end was cut by 1 base, the J end by 2 bases, with 10 bases between. Full variable domain (remainder filled in from reference TRBV11-2 and TRBJ2-3): EAGVAQSPRYKIIEKRQSVAFWCNPISGHATLYWYQQILGQGPKLLIQFQNNGVVDDSQLPKDRFSAERLKGVDSTLKIQPAKLEDSAVYLCASSLGQISTDTQYFGPGTRLTVL.

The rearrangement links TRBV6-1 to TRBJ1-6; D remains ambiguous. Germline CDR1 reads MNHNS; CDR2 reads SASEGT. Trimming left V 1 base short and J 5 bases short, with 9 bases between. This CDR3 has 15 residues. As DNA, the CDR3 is TGTGCCAGCAGTGAAGTGGCTGGCAATAATTCACCCCTCCACTTT. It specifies CASSEVAGNNSPLHF.

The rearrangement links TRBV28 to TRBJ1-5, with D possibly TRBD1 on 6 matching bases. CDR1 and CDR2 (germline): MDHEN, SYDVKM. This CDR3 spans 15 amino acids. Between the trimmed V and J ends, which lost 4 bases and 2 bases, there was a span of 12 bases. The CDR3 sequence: CASSSQGIRNQPQHF. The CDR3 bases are TGTGCCAGCAGTTCACAGGGTATTCGCAATCAGCCCCAGCATTTT.

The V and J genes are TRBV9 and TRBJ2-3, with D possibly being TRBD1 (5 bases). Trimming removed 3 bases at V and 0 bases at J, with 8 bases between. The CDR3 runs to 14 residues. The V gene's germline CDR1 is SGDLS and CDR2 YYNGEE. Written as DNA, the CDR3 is TGTGCCAGCAGCGCCACAGGAAGCACAGATACGCAGTATTTT. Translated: CASSATGSTDTQYF.

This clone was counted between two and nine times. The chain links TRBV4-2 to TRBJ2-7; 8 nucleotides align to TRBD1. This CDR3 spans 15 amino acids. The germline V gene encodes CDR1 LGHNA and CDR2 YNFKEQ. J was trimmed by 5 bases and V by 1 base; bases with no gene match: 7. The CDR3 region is CASSQAVGQGNEQYF. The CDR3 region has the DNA TGTGCCAGCAGCCAAGCGGTCGGACAGGGCAACGAGCAGTACTTC.

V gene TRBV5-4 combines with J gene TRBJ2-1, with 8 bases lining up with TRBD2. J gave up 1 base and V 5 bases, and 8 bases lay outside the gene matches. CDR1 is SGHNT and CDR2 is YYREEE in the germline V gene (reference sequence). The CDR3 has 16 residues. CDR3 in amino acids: CASSRSAGGSYNEQFF. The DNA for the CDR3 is TGTGCCAGCAGTCGGTCGGCGGGGGGTTCCTACAATGAGCAGTTCTTC.

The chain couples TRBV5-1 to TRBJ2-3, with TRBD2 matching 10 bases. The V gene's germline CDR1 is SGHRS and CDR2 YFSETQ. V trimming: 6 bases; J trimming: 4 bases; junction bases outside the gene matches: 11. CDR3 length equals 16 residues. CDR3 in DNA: TGCGCCAGCACCACCTCGGGAGCGGGGGGGCCAGATACGCAGTATTTT. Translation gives CASTTSGAGGPDTQYF.

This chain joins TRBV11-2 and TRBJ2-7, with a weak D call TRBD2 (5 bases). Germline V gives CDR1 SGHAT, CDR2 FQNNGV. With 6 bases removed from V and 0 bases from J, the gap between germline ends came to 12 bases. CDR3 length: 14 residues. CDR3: CASRANRGSYEQYF. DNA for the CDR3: TGTGCCAGCAGAGCTAATCGGGGCTCCTACGAGCAGTACTTC.

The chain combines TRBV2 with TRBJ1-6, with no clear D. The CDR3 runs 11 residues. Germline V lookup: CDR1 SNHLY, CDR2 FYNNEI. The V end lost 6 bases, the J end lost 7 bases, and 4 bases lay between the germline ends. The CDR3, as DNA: TGTGCCAGCAGCCCGAATTCACCCCTCCACTTT. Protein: CASSPNSPLHF.

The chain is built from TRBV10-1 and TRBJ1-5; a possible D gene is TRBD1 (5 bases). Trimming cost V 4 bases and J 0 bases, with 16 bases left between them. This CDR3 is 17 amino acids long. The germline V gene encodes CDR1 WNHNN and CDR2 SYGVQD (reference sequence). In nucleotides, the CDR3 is TGCGCCAGCAGTGTAGGGGACTGCATTTATAGCAATCAGCCCCAGCATTTT. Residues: CASSVGDCIYSNQPQHF.

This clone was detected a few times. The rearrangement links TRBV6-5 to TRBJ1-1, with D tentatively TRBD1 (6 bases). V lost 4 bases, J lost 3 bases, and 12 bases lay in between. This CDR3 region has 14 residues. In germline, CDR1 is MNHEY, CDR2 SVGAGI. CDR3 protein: CASSSRQVYTEAFF. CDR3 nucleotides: TGTGCCAGCAGTTCGAGACAGGTTTACACTGAAGCTTTCTTT.

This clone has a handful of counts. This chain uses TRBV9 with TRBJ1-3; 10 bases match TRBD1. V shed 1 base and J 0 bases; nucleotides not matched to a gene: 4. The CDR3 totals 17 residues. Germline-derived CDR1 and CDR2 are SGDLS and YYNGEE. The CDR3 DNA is TGTGCCAGCAGCGTAAAGGGACAGGGGAACTCTGGAAACACCATATATTTT. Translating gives CASSVKGQGNSGNTIYF.

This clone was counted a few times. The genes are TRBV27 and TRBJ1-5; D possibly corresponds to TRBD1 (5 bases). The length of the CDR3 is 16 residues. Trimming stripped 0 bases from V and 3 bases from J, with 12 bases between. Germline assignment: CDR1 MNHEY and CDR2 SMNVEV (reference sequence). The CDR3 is CASSLSSRGDNQPQHF. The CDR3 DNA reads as TGTGCCAGCAGTTTATCGAGTAGGGGCGACAATCAGCCCCAGCATTTT.

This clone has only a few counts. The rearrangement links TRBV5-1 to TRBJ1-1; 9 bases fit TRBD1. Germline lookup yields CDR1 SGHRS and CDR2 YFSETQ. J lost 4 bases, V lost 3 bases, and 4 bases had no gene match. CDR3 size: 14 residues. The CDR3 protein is CASSSRQGGTEAFF. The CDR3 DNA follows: TGCGCCAGCAGCTCGAGACAGGGGGGCACTGAAGCTTTCTTT.

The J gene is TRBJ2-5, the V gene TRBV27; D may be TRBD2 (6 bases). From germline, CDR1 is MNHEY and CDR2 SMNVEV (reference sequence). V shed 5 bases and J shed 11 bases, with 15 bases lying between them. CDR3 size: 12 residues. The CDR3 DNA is TGTGCCAGCAGTCGGCGGGGAACGGAGCAGTACTTC. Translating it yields CASSRRGTEQYF.

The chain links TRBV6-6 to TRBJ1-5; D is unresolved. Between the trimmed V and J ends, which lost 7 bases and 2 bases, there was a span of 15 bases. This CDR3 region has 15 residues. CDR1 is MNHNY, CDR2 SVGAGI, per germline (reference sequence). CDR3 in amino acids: CASTSEGRGNQPQHF. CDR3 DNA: TGTGCCAGCACCTCCGAGGGTCGTGGCAATCAGCCCCAGCATTTT.

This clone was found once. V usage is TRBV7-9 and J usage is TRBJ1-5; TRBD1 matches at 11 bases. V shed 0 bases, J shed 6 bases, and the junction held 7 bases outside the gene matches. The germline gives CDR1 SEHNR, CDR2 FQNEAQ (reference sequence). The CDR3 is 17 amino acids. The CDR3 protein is CASSLATGTGGGQPQHF. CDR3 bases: TGTGCCAGCAGCTTAGCGACCGGGACAGGGGGAGGTCAGCCCCAGCATTTT.

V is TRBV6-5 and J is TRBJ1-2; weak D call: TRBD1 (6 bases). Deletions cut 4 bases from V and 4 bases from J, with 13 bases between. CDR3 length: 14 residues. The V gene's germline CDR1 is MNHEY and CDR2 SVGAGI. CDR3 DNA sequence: TGTGCCAGCAGTTCCAGGACAGACTTCTATGGCTACACCTTC. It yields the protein CASSSRTDFYGYTF.

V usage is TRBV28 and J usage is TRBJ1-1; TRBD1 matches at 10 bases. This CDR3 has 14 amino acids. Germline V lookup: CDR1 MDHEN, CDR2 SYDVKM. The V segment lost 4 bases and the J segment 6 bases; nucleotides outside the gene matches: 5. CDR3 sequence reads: CASSSSGQGAEAFF. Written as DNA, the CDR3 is TGTGCCAGCAGTTCGTCCGGACAGGGGGCTGAAGCTTTCTTT.

CDR3 amino acids: CASRAGQPNSPLHF. The DNA of the CDR3 is TGTGCCAGCAGAGCCGGACAGCCAAATTCACCCCTCCACTTT. This chain connects TRBV2 to TRBJ1-6; possible D gene TRBD1, 6 bases. The CDR3 has 14 residues. CDR1 is SNHLY and CDR2 is FYNNEI in the germline V gene. V lost 6 bases and J 7 bases, leaving 13 bases between the germline ends.

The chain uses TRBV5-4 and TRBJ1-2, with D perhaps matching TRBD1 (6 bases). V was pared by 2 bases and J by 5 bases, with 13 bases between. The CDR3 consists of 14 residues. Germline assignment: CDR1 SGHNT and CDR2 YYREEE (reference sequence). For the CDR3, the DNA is TGTGCCAGCAGCTTCGGACAGCCTTTATATGGCTACACCTTC. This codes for CASSFGQPLYGYTF.

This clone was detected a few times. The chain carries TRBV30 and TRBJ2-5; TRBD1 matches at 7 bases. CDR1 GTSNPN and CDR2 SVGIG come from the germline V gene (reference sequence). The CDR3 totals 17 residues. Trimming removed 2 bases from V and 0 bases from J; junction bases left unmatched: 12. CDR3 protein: CAWSFSGTAWYQETQYF. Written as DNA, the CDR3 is TGTGCCTGGAGTTTCTCCGGGACAGCTTGGTACCAAGAGACCCAGTACTTC.

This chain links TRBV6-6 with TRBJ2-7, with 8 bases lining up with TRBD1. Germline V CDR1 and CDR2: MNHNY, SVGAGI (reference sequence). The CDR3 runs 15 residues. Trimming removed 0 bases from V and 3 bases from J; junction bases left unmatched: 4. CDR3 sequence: CASSYSQGANYEQYF. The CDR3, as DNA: TGTGCCAGCAGTTACTCCCAGGGGGCGAACTACGAGCAGTACTTC.

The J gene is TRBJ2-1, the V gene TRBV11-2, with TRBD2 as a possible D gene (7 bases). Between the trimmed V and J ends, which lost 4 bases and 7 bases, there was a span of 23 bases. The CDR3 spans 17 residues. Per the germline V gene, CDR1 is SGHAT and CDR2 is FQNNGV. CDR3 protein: CASSSLWGGPRVNEQFF. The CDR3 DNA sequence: TGTGCCAGCAGCTCACTCTGGGGGGGCCCCCGCGTTAATGAGCAGTTCTTC.

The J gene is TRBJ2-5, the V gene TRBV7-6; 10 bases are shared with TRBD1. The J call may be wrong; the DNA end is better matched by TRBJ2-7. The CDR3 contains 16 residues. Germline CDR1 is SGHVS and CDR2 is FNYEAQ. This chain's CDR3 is CASTQLTGQGAYEQYF. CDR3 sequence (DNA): TGTGCCAGCACCCAACTGACCGGACAGGGGGCCTACGAGCAGTACTTC.

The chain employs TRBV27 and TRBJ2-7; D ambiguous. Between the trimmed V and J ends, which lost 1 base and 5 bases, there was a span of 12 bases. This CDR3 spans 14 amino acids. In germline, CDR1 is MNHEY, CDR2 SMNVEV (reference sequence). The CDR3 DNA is TGTGCCAGCAGTTTATTGGCGGATATTAACGAGCAGTACTTC. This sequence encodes CASSLLADINEQYF.

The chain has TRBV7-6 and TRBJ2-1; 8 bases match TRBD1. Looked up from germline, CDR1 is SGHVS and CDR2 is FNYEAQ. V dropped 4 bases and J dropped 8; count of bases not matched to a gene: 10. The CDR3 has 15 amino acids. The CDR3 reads CASSSTGGRMDEQFF. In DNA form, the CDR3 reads TGTGCCAGCAGCTCCACAGGGGGTAGGATGGATGAGCAGTTCTTC.

CDR3 residues: CASSRPGQGIAEAFF. The CDR3 bases are TGCGCCAGCAGCCGGCCGGGACAGGGGATCGCTGAAGCTTTCTTT. The V gene is TRBV4-3, the J gene TRBJ1-1, with 10 positions matching TRBD1. The germline CDR1 and CDR2 sequences are LGHNA and YSLEER. The CDR3 sequence is 15 residues long. Trimming at V came to 4 bases and at J to 6 bases, leaving 8 bases not matched to a gene.

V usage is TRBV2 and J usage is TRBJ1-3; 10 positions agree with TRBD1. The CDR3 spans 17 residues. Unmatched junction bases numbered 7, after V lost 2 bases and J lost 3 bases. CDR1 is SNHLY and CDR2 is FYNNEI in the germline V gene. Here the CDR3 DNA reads TGTGCCAGCAGTGAACCCGGGACAGGGGTAGGTGGAAACACCATATATTTT. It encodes CASSEPGTGVGGNTIYF.

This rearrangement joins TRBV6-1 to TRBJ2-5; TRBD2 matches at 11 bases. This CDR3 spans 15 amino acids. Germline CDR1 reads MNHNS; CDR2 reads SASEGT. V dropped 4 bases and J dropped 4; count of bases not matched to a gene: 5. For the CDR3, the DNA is TGTGCCAGCAGTGCACTAGCGGGGGCCATAGAGACCCAGTACTTC. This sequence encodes CASSALAGAIETQYF.

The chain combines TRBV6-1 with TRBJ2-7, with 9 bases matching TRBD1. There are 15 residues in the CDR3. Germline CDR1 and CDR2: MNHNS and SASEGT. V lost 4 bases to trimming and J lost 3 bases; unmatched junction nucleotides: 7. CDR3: CASSASTGGFYEQYF. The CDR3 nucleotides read TGTGCCAGCAGTGCTTCTACAGGGGGCTTCTACGAGCAGTACTTC.